The 19 T cell receptor beta chains below all came from one sample that was sequenced in a study of cytomegalovirus exposure and HLA in healthy donors. With 60 Vbeta and 13 Jbeta primers, the PCR was carried out. Generated by immunoSEQ multiplex PCR, the TCRdb table keeps only in-frame clones and is missing some. The sample contains 150,000 to 200,000 clones, roughly 80% of which appear only once. The sequenced material came from PBMCs. Receptors originate from a human donor in good health.

The chain carries TRBV7-8 and TRBJ1-2; D remains ambiguous. Germline CDR1 reads SGHVS; CDR2 reads FQNEAQ. V lost 5 bases and J 4 bases, leaving 14 bases between the germline ends. The CDR3 contains 14 residues. The chain's CDR3 is CASSVSTSFYGYTF. As DNA, the CDR3 is TGTGCCAGCAGCGTTAGTACCTCGTTCTATGGCTACACCTTC. Variable domain in full (rest from reference TRBV7-8 and TRBJ1-2): GAGVSQSPRYKVAKRGQDVALRCDPISGHVSLFWYQQALGQGPEFLTYFQNEAQLDKSGLPSDRFFAERPEGSVSTLKIQRTQQEDSAVYLCASSVSTSFYGYTFGSGTRLTVV.

CDR3 in DNA: TGTGCCAGCAGCTCCGGGGGGAGTGAGCAGTTCTTC. This codes for CASSSGGSEQFF. The V call is TRBV7-2, the J call TRBJ2-1, with 7 bases that match TRBD2. With V trimmed by 4 bases and J by 9 bases, 3 bases remained unmatched. Germline assignment: CDR1 SGHTA and CDR2 FQGNSA. This CDR3 region has 12 residues. Together with reference TRBV7-2 and TRBJ2-1, the CDR3 gives the full variable domain: GAGVSQSPSNKVTEKGKDVELRCDPISGHTALYWYRQSLGQGLEFLIYFQGNSAPDKSGLPSDRFSAERTGGSVSTLTIQRTQQEDSAVYLCASSSGGSEQFFGPGTRLTVL.

This chain connects TRBV5-1 to TRBJ1-1; D unresolved. Germline V gene lookup returns CDR1 SGHRS and CDR2 YFSETQ. The CDR3 totals 14 residues. V lost 0 bases and J lost 7, with 13 bases in between. Written as DNA, the CDR3 is TGCGCCAGCAGCTTGGGGACTGACGGAGGTGAAGCTTTCTTT. Encoded protein: CASSLGTDGGEAFF.

CDR3: CASSYSDRGTYEQYF. CDR3 nucleotide sequence: TGTGCCAGCAGTTACAGTGACAGGGGAACCTACGAGCAGTACTTC. This chain joins TRBV6-6 and TRBJ2-7, with TRBD1 matching over 8 bases. The germline V gene encodes CDR1 MNHNY and CDR2 SVGAGI (reference sequence). This CDR3 is built from 15 residues. V shed 2 bases and J 2 bases; nucleotides not matched to a gene: 5.

The chain joins TRBV7-6 to TRBJ2-1, with a tentative D call TRBD1 (5 bases). The CDR3 is 13 residues long. Deletions cut 4 bases from V and 5 bases from J, with 9 bases between. The germline CDR1 and CDR2 sequences are SGHVS and FNYEAQ. The CDR3 nucleotides are TGTGCCAGCAGCTCCAGGGCAGACAATGAGCAGTTCTTC. Translating it yields CASSSRADNEQFF.

This clone occurred a few times. This chain links TRBV4-3 with TRBJ2-7; TRBD2 matches 7 bases. Germline V gives CDR1 LGHNA, CDR2 YSLEER. The CDR3 contains 14 residues. J was trimmed by 6 bases and V by 4 bases; bases with no gene match: 9. The CDR3 coding sequence is TGCGCCAGCAGCCCCCAAGGACTAGTTTCCGAGCAGTACTTC. It encodes CASSPQGLVSEQYF.

CDR3 protein: CASSLYRTNYGYTF. DNA of the CDR3: TGTGCCAGCAGCTTGTACAGGACTAACTATGGCTACACCTTC. This chain uses TRBV5-5 with TRBJ1-2, with D perhaps matching TRBD1 (5 bases). Trimming stripped 1 base from V and 0 bases from J, with 7 bases between. The CDR3 spans 14 residues. Germline CDR1 is SGHKS and CDR2 is YYEKEE (reference sequence).

The J gene is TRBJ2-7, the V gene TRBV6-1; a weak D match, TRBD1 (6 bases). The V gene's germline CDR1 is MNHNS and CDR2 SASEGT. The germline V and J ends were trimmed by 4 bases and 2 bases, with 9 bases remaining between them. This CDR3 has 13 amino acids. CDR3 protein: CASSGDKTYEQYF. The CDR3 region has the DNA TGTGCCAGCAGTGGGGACAAGACCTACGAGCAGTACTTC.

This chain joins TRBV9 and TRBJ2-7; 7 bases fit TRBD1. Germline V lookup: CDR1 SGDLS, CDR2 YYNGEE. Trimming took 4 bases from V and 7 from J; bases not matched to a gene: 8. CDR3 length: 13 residues. This chain's CDR3 is CASSLTTGREQYF. The CDR3 nucleotides read TGTGCCAGCAGCCTTACGACAGGGCGTGAGCAGTACTTC.

The chain couples TRBV2 to TRBJ2-5, with D uncertain. This CDR3 comprises 15 residues. Between the trimmed V and J ends, which lost 7 bases and 2 bases, there was a span of 17 bases. The V gene's germline CDR1 is SNHLY and CDR2 FYNNEI. CDR3 amino acids: CASIFFEVAQETQYF. In DNA form, the CDR3 reads TGTGCCAGCATTTTTTTTGAGGTAGCTCAAGAGACCCAGTACTTC.

The sample holds one count of this clone. The chain couples TRBV7-2 to TRBJ2-3; a possible D gene is TRBD2 (6 bases). Looked up from germline, CDR1 is SGHTA and CDR2 is FQGNSA. The CDR3 is 16 residues long. Trimming shortened V by 1 base and J by 4 bases, and 15 bases separated the two germline ends. Here the CDR3 reads CASSLVADPGADTQYF. CDR3 nucleotides: TGTGCCAGCAGCTTAGTGGCGGACCCGGGGGCAGATACGCAGTATTTT.

V is TRBV7-8 and J is TRBJ2-6; 7 bases agree with TRBD1. The ends lost 3 bases at V and 2 bases at J; junction bases unmatched: 10. Germline V gene lookup returns CDR1 SGHVS and CDR2 FQNEAQ. This CDR3 is built from 18 residues. For the CDR3, the DNA is TGTGCCAGCAGCTTTGACAGGGAAGGTCTGGCTGGGGCCAACGTCCTGACTTTC. It is translated as CASSFDREGLAGANVLTF.

This sequence joins TRBV6-5 and TRBJ2-7; the D gene is possibly TRBD1 (5 bases). V shed 6 bases and J shed 1 base, with 10 bases lying between them. Germline CDR1 MNHEY, CDR2 SVGAGI. The length of the CDR3 is 13 residues. Here the CDR3 reads CASRTDISYEQYF. The CDR3 bases are TGTGCCAGCAGGACAGACATTTCCTACGAGCAGTACTTC.

The chain has TRBV4-1 and TRBJ2-5; D may be TRBD2 (6 bases). Germline lookup yields CDR1 MGHRA and CDR2 YSYEKL. The V and J ends lost 1 base and 1 base respectively, with 10 bases between them. The length of the CDR3 is 15 residues. The CDR3 DNA is TGCGCCAGCAGCCAAGTCTGGACTATCCAAGAGACCCAGTACTTC. Protein product: CASSQVWTIQETQYF.

This sequence joins TRBV9 and TRBJ2-3; perhaps TRBD1 as D (6 bases). The CDR3 has 14 residues. Germline CDR1 SGDLS, CDR2 YYNGEE. V was trimmed by 2 bases and J by 3 bases, leaving 10 bases between them. The CDR3 DNA reads as TGTGCCAGCAGCGTCAGGGGCGAGACAGATACGCAGTATTTT. Amino acid sequence: CASSVRGETDTQYF.

The chain uses TRBV10-3 and TRBJ2-2; 11 nucleotides match TRBD2. The ends lost 3 bases at V and 5 bases at J; junction bases unmatched: 2. The CDR3 spans 15 residues. Germline CDR1 is ENHRY and CDR2 is SYGVKD. The CDR3 DNA sequence: TGTGCCATCAGTGACGGGACTAGCGGAACCGGGGAGCTGTTTTTT. This gives the protein CAISDGTSGTGELFF.

This clone was observed a single time. The rearrangement joins TRBV2 to TRBJ2-1, with 9 nucleotides matching TRBD2. Germline CDR1 reads SNHLY; CDR2 reads FYNNEI. The CDR3 runs to 15 residues. V was pared by 4 bases and J by 4 bases, with 5 bases of the junction left unmatched. In DNA form, the CDR3 reads TGTGCCAGCAGTGTAAGGCTAGCGGGGTACAATGAGCAGTTCTTC. It specifies CASSVRLAGYNEQFF.

V usage is TRBV4-2 and J usage is TRBJ1-2; 7 positions agree with TRBD1. CDR1 LGHNA and CDR2 YNFKEQ come from the germline V gene. The V and J ends lost 1 base and 8 bases, in that order; junction bases with no gene match: 10. The CDR3 is made up of 15 amino acids. The CDR3 DNA follows: TGTGCCAGCAGCCAAGGCGGGGAAGGGGGCCTCGGCTACACCTTC. It translates to CASSQGGEGGLGYTF.

This chain uses TRBV5-1 with TRBJ2-7, with TRBD1 as a possible D gene (6 bases). The CDR3 runs to 13 residues. V gave up 0 bases and J gave up 3 bases, with 7 bases separating them. The germline V gene encodes CDR1 SGHRS and CDR2 YFSETQ. The CDR3 sequence is CASSLGTVYEQYF. The CDR3, as DNA: TGCGCCAGCAGCTTGGGGACAGTCTACGAGCAGTACTTC.